The 18 T cell receptor beta chains listed next were all sequenced from one sample in a study of T-cell reconstitution after alpha-beta-depleted transplantation in children. It was with unique molecular identifiers that the TCRbeta library was prepared. TCRdb re-analysed the PCR reads in MiXCR, keeping a single row per CDR3 protein. Among hundreds of thousands of distinct CDR3 sequences listed, around 15% were seen once. Sequencing was performed on PBMCs, mostly from graft donor cells, taken 360 days after TCRalphabeta/CD19-depleted stem cell transplant. The receptor source for this set is a male patient aged 2 to 10 who had a stem cell transplant for acute lymphoblastic leukemia, so the T cells may come from the graft donor.

The CDR3 nucleotides are TGTGCCAGCAGCCCTGACCCCGGACTGGCCCCCGGCAATGAGCAGTTCTTC. Its protein is CASSPDPGLAPGNEQFF. J is TRBJ2-1 and V is TRBV9; possible D gene TRBD2, 5 bases. The CDR3 runs 17 residues. V lost 4 bases and J 6 bases, leaving 23 bases between the germline ends. Germline V lookup: CDR1 SGDLS, CDR2 YYNGEE.

The chain employs TRBV28 and TRBJ1-4; D is unresolved. Germline V gives CDR1 MDHEN, CDR2 SYDVKM. V lost 3 bases and J 5 bases, leaving 10 bases between the germline ends. The CDR3 spans 14 residues. The CDR3 loop reads CASSFRQMNEKLFF. The CDR3 coding sequence is TGTGCCAGCAGTTTCCGGCAGATGAATGAAAAACTGTTTTTT.

This clonotype was picked up a small number of times. The chain links TRBV4-3 to TRBJ1-3, with D tentatively TRBD1 (6 bases). The CDR3 has 15 residues. V gave up 3 bases and J gave up 4 bases, with 13 bases separating them. Germline CDR1 LGHNA, CDR2 YSLEER. CDR3 nucleotides: TGCGCCAGCAGCCAGACAACAGGGCCCGGAAACACCATATATTTT. It is translated as CASSQTTGPGNTIYF.

This clonotype showed up just a few times. The chain couples TRBV6-5 to TRBJ2-2; no reliable D call. Germline V gene data show CDR1 as MNHEY and CDR2 as SVGAGI. The CDR3 totals 15 residues. V lost 2 bases and J 2 bases, leaving 9 bases between the germline ends. CDR3 amino acids: CASSYGGTNTGELFF. CDR3 nucleotide sequence: TGTGCCAGCAGTTACGGCGGTACCAACACCGGGGAGCTGTTTTTT.

This clonotype turned up a few times. The chain employs TRBV7-2 and TRBJ2-3, with 9 nucleotides matching TRBD2. The V segment lost 5 bases and the J segment 1 base; nucleotides outside the gene matches: 13. Germline CDR1 SGHTA, CDR2 FQGNSA. This CDR3 region has 18 residues. The CDR3 bases are TGTGCCAGCAGCCATAGCGGGAGAAAGGAGTGGGGCACAGATACGCAGTATTTT. Amino acids: CASSHSGRKEWGTDTQYF. The whole variable domain, filled in from reference TRBV7-2 and TRBJ2-3, reads GAGVSQSPSNKVTEKGKDVELRCDPISGHTALYWYRQSLGQGLEFLIYFQGNSAPDKSGLPSDRFSAERTGGSVSTLTIQRTQQEDSAVYLCASSHSGRKEWGTDTQYFGPGTRLTVL.

This sequence joins TRBV4-3 and TRBJ2-7; TRBD2 is a possible D gene (5 bases). V lost 0 bases to trimming and J lost 2 bases, with 8 bases between them. Germline V gene lookup returns CDR1 LGHNA and CDR2 YSLEER. CDR3 length: 14 amino acids. CDR3 amino acids: CASSQEGDPYEQYF. CDR3 DNA: TGCGCCAGCAGCCAAGAGGGAGACCCCTACGAGCAGTACTTC.

This clonotype has just a few counts. This chain joins TRBV13 and TRBJ1-4; no clear D. V was clipped by 6 bases and J by 8 bases, with 13 bases between them. The CDR3 runs to 13 residues. Germline CDR1 and CDR2: PRHDT and FYEKMQ (reference sequence). Here the CDR3 DNA reads TGTGCCAGCAGGTTCAGTCGGCGCGAAAAACTGTTTTTT. Translated: CASRFSRREKLFF.

This clonotype was detected ten times or more. One junction end does not reproduce the germline sequence, and a read error may be involved. The chain uses TRBV5-1 and TRBJ2-7; D is ambiguous. Germline lookup yields CDR1 SGHRS and CDR2 YFSETQ. The CDR3 runs to 12 residues. The CDR3 nucleotides read TGTGCCAGCAGCTCCAGCTCCTACGAGCAGTACTTC. It encodes CASSSSSYEQYF.

V is TRBV5-8 and J is TRBJ1-4; D might be TRBD1 (5 bases). The ends were cut back, 4 bases at V and 7 bases at J, with 17 bases in the middle. Germline CDR1 SGHTS, CDR2 YDEGEE. This CDR3 contains 15 residues. CDR3 bases: TGTGCCAGCAGCCGGGACGGTTGGCTGGGTGAAAAACTGTTTTTT. Its translation: CASSRDGWLGEKLFF.

This clonotype was seen a few times. This sequence joins TRBV4-2 and TRBJ1-6; weak D call: TRBD1 (6 bases). Germline CDR1 and CDR2: LGHNA and YNFKEQ. This CDR3 spans 14 amino acids. The germline V and J ends were trimmed by 4 bases and 8 bases, with 12 bases remaining between them. The CDR3 nucleotides are TGTGCCAGCAGCCGCCGGACAGTCGATTCACCCCTCCACTTT. It translates to CASSRRTVDSPLHF.

The genes are TRBV28 and TRBJ2-2; TRBD2 aligns across 7 bases. The ends lost 5 bases at V and 5 bases at J; junction bases unmatched: 5. Germline V gives CDR1 MDHEN, CDR2 SYDVKM. The CDR3 is made up of 14 amino acids. This CDR3 is CASSPWGGTGELFF. CDR3 in DNA: TGTGCCAGCAGTCCCTGGGGGGGGACCGGGGAGCTGTTTTTT.

This sequence joins TRBV20-1 and TRBJ2-2, with D hard to call. The CDR3 covers 15 residues. V dropped 6 bases and J dropped 1 base, with 15 bases sitting between them. The germline CDR1 and CDR2 sequences are DFQATT and SNEGSKA (reference sequence). The CDR3 here is CSARMTSRNTGELFF. Written as DNA, the CDR3 is TGCAGTGCACGAATGACTTCAAGGAACACCGGGGAGCTGTTTTTT.

The V and J genes are TRBV12-3 or TRBV12-4 and TRBJ2-1; D gene uncertain. The CDR3 totals 13 residues. Trimming left V 3 bases short and J 7 bases short, with 10 bases between. CDR3: CASSFPRRNEQFF. DNA for the CDR3: TGTGCCAGCAGTTTTCCCCGACGGAATGAGCAGTTCTTC.

This clonotype was detected a few times. The J gene is TRBJ1-5, the V gene TRBV12-3 or TRBV12-4; D unresolved. CDR3 length equals 16 residues. Trimming cost V 0 bases and J 5 bases, with 14 bases left between them. Written as DNA, the CDR3 is TGTGCCAGCAGTTTAGCGCTATTACCAGTTGATCAGCCCCAGCATTTT. Translated: CASSLALLPVDQPQHF.

This clonotype appeared many times. The gene calls are TRBV5-6 and TRBJ2-3; unclear D gene. The germline gives CDR1 SGHDT, CDR2 YYEEEE. V was cut by 2 bases and J by 1 base, with 20 bases left in between. The CDR3 runs 18 residues. CDR3 in amino acids: CASSFPPLMGLRTDTQYF. The CDR3, as DNA: TGTGCCAGCAGCTTCCCCCCACTAATGGGTTTGCGCACAGATACGCAGTATTTT.

The chain uses TRBV24-1 and TRBJ2-1; D gene unclear. Germline V CDR1 and CDR2: KGHDR, SFDVKD. This CDR3 spans 11 amino acids. V lost 7 bases and J lost 6, with 6 bases in between. The CDR3 sequence: CATRVANEQFF. The CDR3 DNA is TGTGCCACCAGGGTAGCCAATGAGCAGTTCTTC.

This clonotype was detected ten times or more. The chain uses TRBV6-5 and TRBJ2-3; 10 positions agree with TRBD2. From germline, CDR1 is MNHEY and CDR2 SVGAGI. The trim removed 2 bases at V and 2 bases at J, leaving 4 bases unmatched. CDR3 length: 16 residues. CDR3 nucleotides: TGTGCCAGCAGTTACCTTAGCGGGAGGAACACAGATACGCAGTATTTT. Its protein is CASSYLSGRNTDTQYF.

This clonotype was recorded a few times. The chain links TRBV7-8 to TRBJ2-1; 9 nucleotides line up with TRBD1. The CDR3 has 14 residues. Per germline, CDR1 SGHVS and CDR2 FQNEAQ. Germline trimming cut 5 bases from V and 9 bases from J; bases unmatched to any gene: 8. As DNA, the CDR3 is TGTGCCAGCAGCCTCTATGGACAGGGGATTGAGCAGTTCTTC. It translates to CASSLYGQGIEQFF.